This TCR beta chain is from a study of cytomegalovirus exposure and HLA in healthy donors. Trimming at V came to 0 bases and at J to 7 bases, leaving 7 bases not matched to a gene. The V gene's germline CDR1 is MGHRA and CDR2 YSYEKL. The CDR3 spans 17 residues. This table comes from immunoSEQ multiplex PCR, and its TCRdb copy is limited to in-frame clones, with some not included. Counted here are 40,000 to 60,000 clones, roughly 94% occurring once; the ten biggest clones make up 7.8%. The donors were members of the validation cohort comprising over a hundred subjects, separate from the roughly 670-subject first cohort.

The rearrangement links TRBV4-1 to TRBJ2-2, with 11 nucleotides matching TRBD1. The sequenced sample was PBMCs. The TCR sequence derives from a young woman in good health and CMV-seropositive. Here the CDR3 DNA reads TGCGCCAGCAGCCAAGAGGGGACAGGGGGGTATAACGGGGAGCTGTTTTTT. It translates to CASSQEGTGGYNGELFF.